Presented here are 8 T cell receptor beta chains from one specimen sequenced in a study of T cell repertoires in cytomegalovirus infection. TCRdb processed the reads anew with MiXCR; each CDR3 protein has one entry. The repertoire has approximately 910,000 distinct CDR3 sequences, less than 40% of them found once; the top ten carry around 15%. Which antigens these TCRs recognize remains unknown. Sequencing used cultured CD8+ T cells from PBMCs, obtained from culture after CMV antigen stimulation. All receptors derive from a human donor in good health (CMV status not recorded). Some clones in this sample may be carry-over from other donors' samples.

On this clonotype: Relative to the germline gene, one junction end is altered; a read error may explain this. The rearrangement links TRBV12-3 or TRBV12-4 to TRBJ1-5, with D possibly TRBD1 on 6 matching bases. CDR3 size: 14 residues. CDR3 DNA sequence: TGTGCCAACAGTTTAGCAGGGGGCAATCAGCCCCAGCATTTT. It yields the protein CANSLAGGNQPQHF.

The CDR3: CASSAAGVPLDQPQHF. CDR3 DNA sequence: TGTGCCAGCAGTGCCGCAGGGGTTCCCCTCGATCAGCCCCAGCATTTT. The chain recombines TRBV6-1 with TRBJ1-5; tentatively, D is TRBD1 (6 bases). Germline-derived CDR1 and CDR2 are MNHNS and SASEGT. The CDR3 is 16 amino acids. V was cut by 4 bases and J by 5 bases, with 18 bases left in between.

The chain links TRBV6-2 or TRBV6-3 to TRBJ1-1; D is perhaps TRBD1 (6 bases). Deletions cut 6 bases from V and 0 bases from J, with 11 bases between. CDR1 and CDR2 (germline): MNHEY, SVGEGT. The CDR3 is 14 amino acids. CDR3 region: CASREDSLNTEAFF. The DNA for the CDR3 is TGTGCCAGCAGGGAGGACAGCTTGAACACTGAAGCTTTCTTT.

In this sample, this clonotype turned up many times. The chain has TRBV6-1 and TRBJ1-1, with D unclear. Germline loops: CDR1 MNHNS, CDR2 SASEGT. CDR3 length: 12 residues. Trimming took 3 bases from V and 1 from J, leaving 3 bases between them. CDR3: CASSDWNTEAFF. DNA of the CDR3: TGTGCCAGCAGTGACTGGAACACTGAAGCTTTCTTT.

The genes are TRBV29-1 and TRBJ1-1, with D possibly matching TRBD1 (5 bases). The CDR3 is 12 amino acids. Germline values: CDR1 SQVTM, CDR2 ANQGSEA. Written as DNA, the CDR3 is TGCACCTTTTGGGTCCAGGGCACTGAAGCTTTCTTT. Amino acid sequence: CTFWVQGTEAFF.

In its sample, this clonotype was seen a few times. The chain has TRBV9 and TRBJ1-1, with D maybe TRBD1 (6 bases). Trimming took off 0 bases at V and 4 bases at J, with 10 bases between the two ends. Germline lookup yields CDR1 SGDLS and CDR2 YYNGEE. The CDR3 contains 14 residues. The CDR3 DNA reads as TGTGCCAGCAGCGTAGGGGGGCGAGTCACTGAAGCTTTCTTT. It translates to CASSVGGRVTEAFF.

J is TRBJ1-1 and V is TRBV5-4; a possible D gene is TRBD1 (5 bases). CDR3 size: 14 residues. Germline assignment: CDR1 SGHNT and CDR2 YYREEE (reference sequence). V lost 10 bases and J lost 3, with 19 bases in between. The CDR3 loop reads CARRTWGRDTEAFF. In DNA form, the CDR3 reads TGTGCCCGACGTACGTGGGGCAGGGACACTGAAGCTTTCTTT.

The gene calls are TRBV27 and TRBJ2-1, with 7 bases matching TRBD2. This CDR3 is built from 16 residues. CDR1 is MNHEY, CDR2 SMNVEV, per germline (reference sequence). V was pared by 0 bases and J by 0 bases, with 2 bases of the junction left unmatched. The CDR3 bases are TGTGCCAGCAGTTTATCTGCGGGGGACTCCTACAATGAGCAGTTCTTC. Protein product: CASSLSAGDSYNEQFF.